These 8 T cell receptor beta chains share one sample of origin, sequenced in a study of T-cell memory formation after mild COVID-19. Each CDR3 protein gets one entry after TCRdb re-called the 5' RACE reads with MiXCR. Of around 29,000 distinct CDR3 sequences in the sample, 12% were seen once. The sequencing input was PBMCs or a T cell subset sorted from them (not recorded which). These receptors were taken from an adult woman who had mild COVID-19 (a few samples of this study predate the infection). Cell type and time point are not known.

This clonotype has at least ten counts. CDR3 residues: CASSFGLASTDTQYF. CDR3 DNA sequence: TGTGCCAGCAGCTTCGGACTAGCTAGCACAGATACGCAGTATTTT. This sequence joins TRBV11-2 and TRBJ2-3; 8 nucleotides align to TRBD2. The CDR3 contains 15 residues. CDR1 SGHAT and CDR2 FQNNGV come from the germline V gene. V trimming: 3 bases; J trimming: 0 bases; junction bases outside the gene matches: 2.

This clonotype was seen repeatedly, ten times or more. The gene calls are TRBV5-1 and TRBJ1-1; 8 bases map to TRBD1. The CDR3 consists of 15 residues. J lost 0 bases, V lost 4 bases, and 5 bases had no gene match. The germline V gene has CDR1 SGHRS and CDR2 YFSETQ. The CDR3 reads CASSTQGAMNTEAFF. CDR3 sequence (DNA): TGCGCCAGCAGCACGCAGGGGGCAATGAACACTGAAGCTTTCTTT.

Within the sample, this clonotype is medium-sized. The J gene is TRBJ2-1, the V gene TRBV12-3 or TRBV12-4, with D perhaps matching TRBD2 (5 bases). The CDR3 spans 15 residues. V was trimmed by 6 bases and J by 0 bases, leaving 12 bases between them. As DNA, the CDR3 is TGTGCCAGCAGCAAGGACTCGAGCTCCTACAATGAGCAGTTCTTC. This sequence encodes CASSKDSSSYNEQFF.

This clonotype showed up many times. The chain couples TRBV11-3 to TRBJ2-2; 13 positions match TRBD2. CDR1 and CDR2 (germline): SGHNT, YENEEA. CDR3 size: 18 residues. The J segment lost 6 bases and the V segment lost 0 bases, leaving 7 bases of the junction unmatched. The CDR3 sequence is CASSLDGLAGVSAGELFF. For the CDR3, the DNA is TGTGCCAGCAGCTTAGATGGACTAGCGGGAGTCTCCGCCGGGGAGCTGTTTTTT.

This clonotype was picked up many times. The gene calls are TRBV7-2 and TRBJ1-5, with D maybe TRBD1 (5 bases). V was pared by 2 bases and J by 5 bases, with 10 bases between. Germline-derived CDR1 and CDR2 are SGHTA and FQGNSA. CDR3 size: 14 residues. The CDR3 reads CASSLRGGDQPQHF. In DNA, the CDR3 is TGTGCCAGCAGCTTAAGGGGCGGGGATCAGCCCCAGCATTTT.

Many counts were recorded for this clonotype. This chain links TRBV6-5 with TRBJ2-1; D is ambiguous. Trimming pared 0 bases from V and 4 bases from J, leaving 16 bases between. The CDR3 contains 17 residues. CDR1 and CDR2 (germline): MNHEY, SVGAGI. CDR3 amino acids: CASSYSRNSYSYNEQFF. The CDR3 DNA reads as TGTGCCAGCAGTTACTCAAGAAACAGCTATTCGTACAATGAGCAGTTCTTC.

This clonotype was seen many times. This chain connects TRBV5-1 to TRBJ2-5, with D possibly TRBD1 on 6 matching bases. Trimming cost V 0 bases and J 4 bases, with 10 bases left between them. The V gene's germline CDR1 is SGHRS and CDR2 YFSETQ. The CDR3 extends over 14 amino acids. CDR3 sequence reads: CASSLATGRETQYF. For the CDR3, the DNA is TGCGCCAGCAGCTTGGCCACAGGGAGAGAGACCCAGTACTTC.

There are many counts of this clonotype. The chain recombines TRBV5-1 with TRBJ2-2; D is perhaps TRBD1 (6 bases). Trimming pared 4 bases from V and 6 bases from J, leaving 13 bases between. CDR3 length: 14 amino acids. CDR1 is SGHRS, CDR2 YFSETQ, per germline. The CDR3 DNA follows: TGCGCCAGCAGCATGGGACAATTAGCCGGGGAGCTGTTTTTT. Its protein is CASSMGQLAGELFF. The full variable domain, rest sourced from reference TRBV5-1 and TRBJ2-2, is KAGVTQTPRYLIKTRGQQVTLSCSPISGHRSVSWYQQTPGQGLQFLFEYFSETQRNKGNFPGRFSGRQFSNSRSEMNVSTLELGDSALYLCASSMGQLAGELFFGEGSRLTVL.